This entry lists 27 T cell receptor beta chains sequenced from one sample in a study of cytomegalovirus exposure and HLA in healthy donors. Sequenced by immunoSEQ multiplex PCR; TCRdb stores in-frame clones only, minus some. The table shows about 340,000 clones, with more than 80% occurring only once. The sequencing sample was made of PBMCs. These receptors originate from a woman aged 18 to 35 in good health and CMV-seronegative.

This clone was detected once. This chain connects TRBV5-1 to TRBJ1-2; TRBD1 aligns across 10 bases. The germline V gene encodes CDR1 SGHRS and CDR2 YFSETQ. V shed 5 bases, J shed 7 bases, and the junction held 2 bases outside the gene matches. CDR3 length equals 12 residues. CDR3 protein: CASSGDRGGYTF. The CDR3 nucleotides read TGCGCCAGCAGTGGGGACAGGGGTGGCTACACCTTC.

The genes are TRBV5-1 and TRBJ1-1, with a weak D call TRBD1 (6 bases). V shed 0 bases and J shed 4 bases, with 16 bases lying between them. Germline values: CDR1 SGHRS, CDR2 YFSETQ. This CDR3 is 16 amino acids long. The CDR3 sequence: CASSLAARGGGTEAFF. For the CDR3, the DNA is TGCGCCAGCAGCTTGGCCGCCCGGGGAGGGGGCACTGAAGCTTTCTTT. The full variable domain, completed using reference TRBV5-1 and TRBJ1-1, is KAGVTQTPRYLIKTRGQQVTLSCSPISGHRSVSWYQQTPGQGLQFLFEYFSETQRNKGNFPGRFSGRQFSNSRSEMNVSTLELGDSALYLCASSLAARGGGTEAFFGQGTRLTVV.

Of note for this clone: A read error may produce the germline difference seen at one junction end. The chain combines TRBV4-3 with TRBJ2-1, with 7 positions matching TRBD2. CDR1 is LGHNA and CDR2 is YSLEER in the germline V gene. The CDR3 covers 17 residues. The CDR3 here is CASSEERGGSGYNEQFF. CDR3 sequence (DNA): TGCGCCAGCAGCGAAGAACGGGGCGGGAGCGGGTACAATGAGCAGTTCTTC.

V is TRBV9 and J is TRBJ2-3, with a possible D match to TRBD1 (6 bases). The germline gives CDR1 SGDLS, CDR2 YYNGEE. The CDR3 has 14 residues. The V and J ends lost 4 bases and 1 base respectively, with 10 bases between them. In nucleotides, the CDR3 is TGTGCCAGCAGCTCCCGGACAGGCACAGATACGCAGTATTTT. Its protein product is CASSSRTGTDTQYF.

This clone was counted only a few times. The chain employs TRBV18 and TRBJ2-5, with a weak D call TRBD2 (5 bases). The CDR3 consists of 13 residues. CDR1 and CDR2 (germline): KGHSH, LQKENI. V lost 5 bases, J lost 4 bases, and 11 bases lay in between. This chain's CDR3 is CASSTTEGETQYF. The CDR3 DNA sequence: TGTGCCAGCTCAACTACCGAGGGAGAGACCCAGTACTTC. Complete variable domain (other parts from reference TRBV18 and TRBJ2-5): NAGVMQNPRHLVRRRGQEARLRCSPMKGHSHVYWYRQLPEEGLKFMVYLQKENIIDESGMPKERFSAEFPKEGPSILRIQQVVRGDSAAYFCASSTTEGETQYFGPGTRLLVL.

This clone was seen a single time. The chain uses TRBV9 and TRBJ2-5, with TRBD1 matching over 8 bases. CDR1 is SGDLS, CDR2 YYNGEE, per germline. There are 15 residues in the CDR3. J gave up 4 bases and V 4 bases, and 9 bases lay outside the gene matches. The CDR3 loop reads CASSTSGGSVETQYF. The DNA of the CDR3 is TGTGCCAGCAGCACCTCAGGGGGCTCGGTAGAGACCCAGTACTTC.

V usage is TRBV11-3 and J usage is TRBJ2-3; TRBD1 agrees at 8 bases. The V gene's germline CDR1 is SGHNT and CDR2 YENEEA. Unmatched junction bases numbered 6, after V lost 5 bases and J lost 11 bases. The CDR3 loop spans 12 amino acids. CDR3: CASSRDRGGQYF. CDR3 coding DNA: TGTGCCAGCAGCCGAGACAGGGGTGGGCAGTATTTT.

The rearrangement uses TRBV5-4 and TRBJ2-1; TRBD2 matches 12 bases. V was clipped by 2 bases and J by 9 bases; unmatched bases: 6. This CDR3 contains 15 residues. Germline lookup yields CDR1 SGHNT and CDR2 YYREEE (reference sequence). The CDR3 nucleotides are TGTGCCAGCAGCTTAGTGACTAGCGGGAGCCGTGAGCAGTTCTTC. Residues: CASSLVTSGSREQFF.

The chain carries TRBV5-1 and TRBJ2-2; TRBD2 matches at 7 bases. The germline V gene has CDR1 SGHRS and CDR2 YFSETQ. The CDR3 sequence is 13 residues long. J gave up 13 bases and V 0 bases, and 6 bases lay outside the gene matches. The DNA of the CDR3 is TGCGCCAGCAGCTTGGGGGAGGGTGCCGTGCTGTTTTTT. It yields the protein CASSLGEGAVLFF.

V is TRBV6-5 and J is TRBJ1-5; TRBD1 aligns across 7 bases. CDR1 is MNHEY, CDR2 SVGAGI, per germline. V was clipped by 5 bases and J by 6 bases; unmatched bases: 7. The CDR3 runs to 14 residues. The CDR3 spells CASSNRGQGQPQHF. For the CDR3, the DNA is TGTGCCAGCAGTAACAGGGGCCAGGGTCAGCCCCAGCATTTT.

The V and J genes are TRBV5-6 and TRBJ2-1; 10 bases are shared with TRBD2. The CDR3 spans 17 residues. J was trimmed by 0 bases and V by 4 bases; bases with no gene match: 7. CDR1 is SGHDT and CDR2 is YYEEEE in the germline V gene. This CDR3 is CASSPRASGSSYNEQFF. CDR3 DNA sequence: TGTGCCAGCAGCCCCCGGGCTAGCGGGAGCTCCTACAATGAGCAGTTCTTC.

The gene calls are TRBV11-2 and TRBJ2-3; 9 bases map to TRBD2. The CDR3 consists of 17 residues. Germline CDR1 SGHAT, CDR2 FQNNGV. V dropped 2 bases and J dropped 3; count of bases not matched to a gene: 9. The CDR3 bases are TGTGCCAGCAGCTTATTACCCCCGACTAGCGGTACAGATACGCAGTATTTT. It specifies CASSLLPPTSGTDTQYF. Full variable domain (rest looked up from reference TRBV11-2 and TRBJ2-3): EAGVAQSPRYKIIEKRQSVAFWCNPISGHATLYWYQQILGQGPKLLIQFQNNGVVDDSQLPKDRFSAERLKGVDSTLKIQPAKLEDSAVYLCASSLLPPTSGTDTQYFGPGTRLTVL.

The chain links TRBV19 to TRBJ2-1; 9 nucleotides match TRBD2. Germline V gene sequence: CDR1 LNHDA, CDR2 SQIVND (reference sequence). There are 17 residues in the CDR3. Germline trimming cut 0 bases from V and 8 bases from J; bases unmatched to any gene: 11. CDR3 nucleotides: TGTGCCAGTAGTATAGATTTGTGGAGCGGGAGGTTGGATGAGCAGTTCTTC. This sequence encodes CASSIDLWSGRLDEQFF.

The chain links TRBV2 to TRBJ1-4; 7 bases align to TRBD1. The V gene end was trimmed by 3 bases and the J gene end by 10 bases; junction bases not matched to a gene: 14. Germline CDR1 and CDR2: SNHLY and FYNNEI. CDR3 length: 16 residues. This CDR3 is CASSDRSDRVGGKLFF. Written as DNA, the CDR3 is TGTGCCAGCAGTGACCGCAGTGACAGGGTGGGTGGAAAACTGTTTTTT.

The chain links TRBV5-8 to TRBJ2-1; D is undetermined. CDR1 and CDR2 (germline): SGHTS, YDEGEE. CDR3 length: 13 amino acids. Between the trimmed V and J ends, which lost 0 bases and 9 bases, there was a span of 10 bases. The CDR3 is CASSLGYGREQFF. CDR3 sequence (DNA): TGTGCCAGCAGCTTGGGCTACGGTCGTGAGCAGTTCTTC.

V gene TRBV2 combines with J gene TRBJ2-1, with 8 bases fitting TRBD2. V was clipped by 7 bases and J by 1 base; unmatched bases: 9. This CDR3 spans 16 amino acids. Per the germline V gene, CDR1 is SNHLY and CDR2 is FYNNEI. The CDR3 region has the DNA TGTGCCAGCACCCGAGAGCGGGAGCGGTCCTACAATGAGCAGTTCTTC. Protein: CASTRERERSYNEQFF.

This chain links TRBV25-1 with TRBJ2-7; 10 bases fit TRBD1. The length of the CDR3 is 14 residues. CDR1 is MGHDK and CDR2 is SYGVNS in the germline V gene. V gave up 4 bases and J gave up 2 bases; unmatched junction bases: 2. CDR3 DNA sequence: TGTGCCAGCAGTGCTGACAGGGGGCCCTACGAGCAGTACTTC. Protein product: CASSADRGPYEQYF.

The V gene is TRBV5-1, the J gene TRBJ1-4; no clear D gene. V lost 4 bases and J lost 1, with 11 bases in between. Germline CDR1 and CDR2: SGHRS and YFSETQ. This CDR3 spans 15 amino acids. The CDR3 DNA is TGCGCCAGCAGCATCCTGGGGAGAACTAATGAAAAACTGTTTTTT. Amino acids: CASSILGRTNEKLFF.

The DNA for the CDR3 is TGTGCCAGCAGCCCGATGGTCGGAGGGGGCGGCGAGCAGTACTTC. Protein product: CASSPMVGGGGEQYF. The chain joins TRBV5-4 to TRBJ2-7; D is possibly TRBD1 (7 bases). The CDR3 extends over 15 amino acids. Germline lookup yields CDR1 SGHNT and CDR2 YYREEE (reference sequence). Trimming removed 4 bases at V and 6 bases at J, with 20 bases between.

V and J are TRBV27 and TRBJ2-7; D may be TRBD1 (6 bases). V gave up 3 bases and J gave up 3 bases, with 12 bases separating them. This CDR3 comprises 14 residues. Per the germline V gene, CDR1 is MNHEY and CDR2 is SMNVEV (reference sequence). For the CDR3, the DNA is TGTGCCAGCAGTTTCCGACCGACAGGCTACGAGCAGTACTTC. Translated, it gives CASSFRPTGYEQYF.

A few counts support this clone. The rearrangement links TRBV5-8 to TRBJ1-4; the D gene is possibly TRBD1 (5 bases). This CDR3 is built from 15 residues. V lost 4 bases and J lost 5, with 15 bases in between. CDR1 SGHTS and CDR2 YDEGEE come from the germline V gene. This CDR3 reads CASSPTEGPNEKLFF. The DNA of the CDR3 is TGTGCCAGCAGCCCGACGGAGGGGCCGAATGAAAAACTGTTTTTT.

The CDR3 nucleotides read TGTGCCAGCAAGGCCGGGGGTAGCACAGATACGCAGTATTTT. It encodes CASKAGGSTDTQYF. The chain has TRBV7-2 and TRBJ2-3; TRBD2 might be the D (6 bases). CDR1 is SGHTA, CDR2 FQGNSA, per germline. CDR3 length equals 14 residues. With 7 bases removed from V and 0 bases from J, the gap between germline ends came to 11 bases. The complete variable domain, with remaining parts taken from reference TRBV7-2 and TRBJ2-3, reads GAGVSQSPSNKVTEKGKDVELRCDPISGHTALYWYRQSLGQGLEFLIYFQGNSAPDKSGLPSDRFSAERTGGSVSTLTIQRTQQEDSAVYLCASKAGGSTDTQYFGPGTRLTVL.

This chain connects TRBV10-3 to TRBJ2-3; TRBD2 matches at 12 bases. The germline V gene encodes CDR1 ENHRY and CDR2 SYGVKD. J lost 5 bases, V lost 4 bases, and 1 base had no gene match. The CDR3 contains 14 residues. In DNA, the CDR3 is TGTGCCATCAGTGGGACTAGCGGGAAAGATACGCAGTATTTT. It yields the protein CAISGTSGKDTQYF.

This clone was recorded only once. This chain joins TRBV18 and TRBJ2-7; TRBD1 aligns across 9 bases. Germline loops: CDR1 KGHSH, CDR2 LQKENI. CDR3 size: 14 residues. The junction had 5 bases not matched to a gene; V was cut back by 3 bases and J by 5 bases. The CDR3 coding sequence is TGTGCCAGCTCACCTGGACAGGGGTTAGACGAGCAGTACTTC. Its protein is CASSPGQGLDEQYF.

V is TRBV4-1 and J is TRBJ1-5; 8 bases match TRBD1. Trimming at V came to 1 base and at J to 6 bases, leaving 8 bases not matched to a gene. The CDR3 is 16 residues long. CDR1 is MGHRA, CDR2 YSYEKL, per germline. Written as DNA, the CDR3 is TGCGCCAGCAGCCAAGGCAGGGGGCGCGTGAGTCAGCCCCAGCATTTT. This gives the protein CASSQGRGRVSQPQHF.

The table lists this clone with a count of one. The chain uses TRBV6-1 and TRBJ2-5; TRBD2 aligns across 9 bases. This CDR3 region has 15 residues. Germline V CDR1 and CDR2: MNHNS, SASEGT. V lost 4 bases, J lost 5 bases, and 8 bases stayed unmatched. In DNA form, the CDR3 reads TGTGCCAGCAGTGTTCCGGGACTAGCTCGGGAGACCCAGTACTTC. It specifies CASSVPGLARETQYF.

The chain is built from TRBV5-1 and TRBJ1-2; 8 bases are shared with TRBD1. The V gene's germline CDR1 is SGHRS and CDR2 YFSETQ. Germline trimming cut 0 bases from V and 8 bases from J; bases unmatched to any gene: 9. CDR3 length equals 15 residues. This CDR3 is CASSLGTGQDPGYTF. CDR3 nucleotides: TGCGCCAGCAGCTTGGGTACGGGACAGGACCCCGGCTACACCTTC.